This record concerns one T cell receptor beta chain sequence. The same CDR3 can be traced to other DNA sequences in this sample. Libraries were prepared by immunoSEQ multiplex PCR; TCRdb keeps only in-frame clonotypes and omits some of them. This table holds fewer than 250,000 clones, around 89% found once. The ends lost 0 bases at V and 3 bases at J; junction bases unmatched: 0. Germline-derived CDR1 and CDR2 are SGHRS and YFSETQ. The CDR3 spans 14 residues. These data come from a study of blood T cell repertoires in COVID-19. The clonotype originates from a man between 65 and 79 years old with acute or convalescent COVID-19. The sequenced material came from peripheral blood. This rearrangement joins TRBV5-1 to TRBJ2-1, with 7 bases identical to TRBD1. As DNA, the CDR3 is TGCGCCAGCAGCTTGGGGACAGGCTACAATGAGCAGTTCTTC. Translated, it gives CASSLGTGYNEQFF.